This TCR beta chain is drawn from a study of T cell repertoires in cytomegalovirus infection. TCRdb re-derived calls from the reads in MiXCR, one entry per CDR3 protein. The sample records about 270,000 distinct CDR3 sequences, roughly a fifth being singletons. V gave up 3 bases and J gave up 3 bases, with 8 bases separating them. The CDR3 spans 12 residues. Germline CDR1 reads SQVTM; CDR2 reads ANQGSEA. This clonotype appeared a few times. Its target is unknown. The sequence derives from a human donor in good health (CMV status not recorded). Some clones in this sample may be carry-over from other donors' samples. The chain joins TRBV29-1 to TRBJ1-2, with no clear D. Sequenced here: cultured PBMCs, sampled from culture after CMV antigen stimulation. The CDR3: CSVDGEDYGYTF. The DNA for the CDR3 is TGCAGCGTTGATGGAGAGGACTATGGCTACACCTTC.